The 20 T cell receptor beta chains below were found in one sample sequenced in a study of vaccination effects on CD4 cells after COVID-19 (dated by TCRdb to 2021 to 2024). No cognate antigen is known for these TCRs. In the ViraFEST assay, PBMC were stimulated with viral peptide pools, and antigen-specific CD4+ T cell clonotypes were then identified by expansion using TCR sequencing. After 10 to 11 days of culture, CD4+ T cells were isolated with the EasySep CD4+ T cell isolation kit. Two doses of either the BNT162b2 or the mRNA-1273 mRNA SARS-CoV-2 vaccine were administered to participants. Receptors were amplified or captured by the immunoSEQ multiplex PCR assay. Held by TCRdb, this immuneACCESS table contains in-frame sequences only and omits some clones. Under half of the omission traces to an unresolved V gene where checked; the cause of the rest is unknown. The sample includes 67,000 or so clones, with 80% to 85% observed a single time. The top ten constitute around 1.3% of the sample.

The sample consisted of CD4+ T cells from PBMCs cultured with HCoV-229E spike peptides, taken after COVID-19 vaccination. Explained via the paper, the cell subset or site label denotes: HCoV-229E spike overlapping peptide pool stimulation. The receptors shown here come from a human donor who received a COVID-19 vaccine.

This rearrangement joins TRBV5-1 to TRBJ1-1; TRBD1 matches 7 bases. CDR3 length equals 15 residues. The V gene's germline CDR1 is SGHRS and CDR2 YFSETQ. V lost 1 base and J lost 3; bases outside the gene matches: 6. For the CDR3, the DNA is TGCGCCAGCAGCTTGAATACAGGGGAGGACACTGAAGCTTTCTTT. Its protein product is CASSLNTGEDTEAFF.

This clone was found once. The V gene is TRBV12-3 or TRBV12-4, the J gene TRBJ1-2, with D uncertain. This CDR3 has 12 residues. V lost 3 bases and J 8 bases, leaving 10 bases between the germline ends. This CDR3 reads CASSFTGKGYTF. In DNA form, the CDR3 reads TGTGCCAGCAGTTTTACGGGGAAGGGCTACACCTTC.

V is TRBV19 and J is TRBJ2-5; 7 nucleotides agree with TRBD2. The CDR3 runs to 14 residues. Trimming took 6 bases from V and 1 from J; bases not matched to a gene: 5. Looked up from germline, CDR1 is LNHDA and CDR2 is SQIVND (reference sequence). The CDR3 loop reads CASRYGGSQETQYF. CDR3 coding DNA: TGTGCCAGTAGGTACGGGGGGAGCCAAGAGACCCAGTACTTC.

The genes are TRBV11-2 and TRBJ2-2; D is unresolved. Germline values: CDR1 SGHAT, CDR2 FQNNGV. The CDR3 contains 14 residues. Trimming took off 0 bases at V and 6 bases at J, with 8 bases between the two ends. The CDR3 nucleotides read TGTGCCAGCAGCTTAGATCATAATCCCGGGGAGCTGTTTTTT. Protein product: CASSLDHNPGELFF.

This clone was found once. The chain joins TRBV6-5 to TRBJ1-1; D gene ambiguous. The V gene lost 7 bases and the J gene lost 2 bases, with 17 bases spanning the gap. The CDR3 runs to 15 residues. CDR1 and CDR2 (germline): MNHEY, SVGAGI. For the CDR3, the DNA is TGTGCCAGCATGTATGGGTGGAGGCCCAACACTGAAGCTTTCTTT. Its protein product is CASMYGWRPNTEAFF.

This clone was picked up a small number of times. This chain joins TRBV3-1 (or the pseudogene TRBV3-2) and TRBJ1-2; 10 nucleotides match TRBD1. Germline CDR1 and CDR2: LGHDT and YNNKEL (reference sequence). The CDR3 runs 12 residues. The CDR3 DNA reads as TGTGTCGCGGGACAGGGGAGCTATGGCTACACCTTC. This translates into CVAGQGSYGYTF.

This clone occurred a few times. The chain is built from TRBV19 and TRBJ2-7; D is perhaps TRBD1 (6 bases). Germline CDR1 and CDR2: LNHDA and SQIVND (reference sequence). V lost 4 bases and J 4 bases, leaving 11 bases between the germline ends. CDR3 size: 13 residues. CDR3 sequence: CASSKGRGYEQYV. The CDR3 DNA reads TGTGCCAGTAGTAAGGGCAGGGGATACGAGCAGTACGTC.

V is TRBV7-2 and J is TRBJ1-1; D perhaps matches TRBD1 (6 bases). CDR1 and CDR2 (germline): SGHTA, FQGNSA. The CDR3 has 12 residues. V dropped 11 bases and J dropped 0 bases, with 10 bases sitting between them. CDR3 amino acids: CASYRVNTEAFF. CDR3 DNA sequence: TGTGCCTCATACAGGGTGAACACTGAAGCTTTCTTT.

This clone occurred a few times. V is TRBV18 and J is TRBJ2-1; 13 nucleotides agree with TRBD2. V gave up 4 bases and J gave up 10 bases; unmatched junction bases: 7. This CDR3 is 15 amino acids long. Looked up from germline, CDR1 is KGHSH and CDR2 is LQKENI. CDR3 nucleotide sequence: TGTGCCAGCTCACGTGGACTAGCGGGGGACTTGGAGCAGTTCTTC. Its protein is CASSRGLAGDLEQFF.

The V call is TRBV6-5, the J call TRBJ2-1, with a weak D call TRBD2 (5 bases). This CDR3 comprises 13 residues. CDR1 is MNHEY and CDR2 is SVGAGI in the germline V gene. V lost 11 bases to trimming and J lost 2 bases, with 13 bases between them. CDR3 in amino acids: CAAREAPYNEQFF. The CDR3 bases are TGTGCCGCCCGGGAAGCTCCCTACAATGAGCAGTTCTTC.

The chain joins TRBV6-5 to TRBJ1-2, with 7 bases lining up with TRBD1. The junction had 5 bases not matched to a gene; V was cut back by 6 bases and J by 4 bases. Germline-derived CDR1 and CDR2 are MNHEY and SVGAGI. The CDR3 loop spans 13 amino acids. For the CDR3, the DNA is TGTGCCAGCAGGGCAGGGGGTAGCTATGGCTACACCTTC. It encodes CASRAGGSYGYTF.

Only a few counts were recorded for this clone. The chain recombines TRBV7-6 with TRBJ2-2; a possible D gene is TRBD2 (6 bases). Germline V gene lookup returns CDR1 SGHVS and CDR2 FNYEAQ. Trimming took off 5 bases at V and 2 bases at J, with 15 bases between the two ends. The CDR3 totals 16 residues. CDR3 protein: CASSPAAGLNTGELFF. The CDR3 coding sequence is TGTGCCAGCAGCCCTGCAGCGGGTCTTAACACCGGGGAGCTGTTTTTT.

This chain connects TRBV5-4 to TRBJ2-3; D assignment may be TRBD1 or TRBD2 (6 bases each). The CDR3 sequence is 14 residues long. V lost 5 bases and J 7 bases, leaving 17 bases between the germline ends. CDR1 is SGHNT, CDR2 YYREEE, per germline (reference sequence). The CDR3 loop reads CASRERGQENTQYF. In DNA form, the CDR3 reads TGTGCCAGCAGGGAACGGGGGCAGGAAAATACGCAGTATTTT.

In nucleotides, the CDR3 is TGTGCCAGTAGTGTCAGGCCTCCATCTCAGGGGAATAATTCACCCCTCCACTTT. Its protein product is CASSVRPPSQGNNSPLHF. The genes are TRBV19 and TRBJ1-6, with D possibly TRBD1 on 6 matching bases. The length of the CDR3 is 18 residues. The germline V gene has CDR1 LNHDA and CDR2 SQIVND (reference sequence). V dropped 5 bases and J dropped 5 bases, with 22 bases sitting between them.

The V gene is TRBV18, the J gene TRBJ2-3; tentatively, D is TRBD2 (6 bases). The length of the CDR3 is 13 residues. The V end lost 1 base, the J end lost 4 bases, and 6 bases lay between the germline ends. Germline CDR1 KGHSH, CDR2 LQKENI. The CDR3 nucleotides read TGTGCCAGCTCACCACGGGGGGCAGATACGCAGTATTTT. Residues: CASSPRGADTQYF.

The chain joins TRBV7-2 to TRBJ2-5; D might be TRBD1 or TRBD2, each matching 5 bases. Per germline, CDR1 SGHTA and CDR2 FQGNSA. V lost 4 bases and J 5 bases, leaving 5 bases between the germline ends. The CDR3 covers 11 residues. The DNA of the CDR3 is TGTGCCAGCAGCTGGGGGGAGACCCAGTACTTC. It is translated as CASSWGETQYF.

CDR3: CASSFTGPQGLIYGYTF. The DNA for the CDR3 is TGCGCCAGCAGCTTTACAGGACCCCAAGGCCTGATCTATGGCTACACCTTC. The gene calls are TRBV5-1 and TRBJ1-2, with a possible D match to TRBD1 (5 bases). The germline gives CDR1 SGHRS, CDR2 YFSETQ. The V gene lost 2 bases and the J gene lost 4 bases, with 21 bases spanning the gap. The CDR3 is 17 amino acids. Supplemented by reference TRBV5-1 and TRBJ1-2, the full variable domain reads KAGVTQTPRYLIKTRGQQVTLSCSPISGHRSVSWYQQTPGQGLQFLFEYFSETQRNKGNFPGRFSGRQFSNSRSEMNVSTLELGDSALYLCASSFTGPQGLIYGYTFGSGTRLTVV.

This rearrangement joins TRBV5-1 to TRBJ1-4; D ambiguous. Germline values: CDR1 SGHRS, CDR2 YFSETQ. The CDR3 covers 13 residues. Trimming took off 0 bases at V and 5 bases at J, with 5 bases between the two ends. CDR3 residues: CASSLVQNEKLFF. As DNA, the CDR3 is TGCGCCAGCAGCTTGGTTCAGAATGAAAAACTGTTTTTT.

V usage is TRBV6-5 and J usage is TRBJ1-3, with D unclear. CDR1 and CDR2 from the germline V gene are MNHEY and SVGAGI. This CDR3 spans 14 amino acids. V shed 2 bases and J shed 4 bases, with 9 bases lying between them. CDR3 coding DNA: TGTGCCAGCAGTTACCAAAAGACGGGAAACACCATATATTTT. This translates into CASSYQKTGNTIYF.

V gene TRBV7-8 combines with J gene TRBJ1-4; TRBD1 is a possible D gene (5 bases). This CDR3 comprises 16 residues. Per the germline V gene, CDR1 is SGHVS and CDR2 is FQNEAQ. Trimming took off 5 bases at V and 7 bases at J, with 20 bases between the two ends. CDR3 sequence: CASSPRSPGRGEKLFF. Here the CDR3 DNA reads TGTGCCAGCAGCCCCAGGTCCCCAGGGAGGGGTGAAAAACTGTTTTTT. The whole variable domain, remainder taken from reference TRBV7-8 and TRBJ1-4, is GAGVSQSPRYKVAKRGQDVALRCDPISGHVSLFWYQQALGQGPEFLTYFQNEAQLDKSGLPSDRFFAERPEGSVSTLKIQRTQQEDSAVYLCASSPRSPGRGEKLFFGSGTQLSVL.